This is a list of T cell receptor beta chains from one sample in a study of response to subunit inactivated influenza vaccine. TCRdb passed the RT-PCR reads through MiXCR, listing each CDR3 protein once. The profile shows over 650,000 distinct CDR3 sequences, about 18% of them singletons. The specimen comprised PBMCs from blood, sampled 4 to 6 days after vaccination. These receptors all stem from a man between 45 and 60 years old who received an inactivated influenza vaccine. Both conserved end residues are part of each CDR3. Each record gives: V gene, D gene, clone size, J gene, CDR3 protein, CDR3 DNA. The D gene is left open where the match is weak. Clone sizes are given selectively: once, few, many, or a class where the clone is expanded.

>TRBV20-1|TRBD2|many|TRBJ2-5
CSALTSGGAETQYF
TGCAGTGCCTTGACTAGCGGGGGGGCTGAGACCCAGTACTTC
>TRBV28|.|.|TRBJ2-7
CASSVTGTAYSYEQYF
TGTGCCAGCAGTGTTACCGGGACGGCCTACTCCTACGAGCAGTACTTC
>TRBV10-3|.|.|TRBJ2-2
CAISVGDNTGELFF
TGTGCCATCAGTGTGGGGGATAACACCGGGGAGCTGTTTTTT
>TRBV5-4|TRBD2|.|TRBJ2-7
CASSSGGATVYEQYF
TGTGCCAGCAGCAGCGGGGGGGCAACGGTCTACGAGCAGTACTTC
>TRBV20-1|.|few|TRBJ2-5
CSARVSLSETQYF
TGCAGTGCTAGAGTTTCCCTTAGCGAGACCCAGTACTTC
>TRBV20-1|.|few|TRBJ2-3
CSARRWGDFYTQYF
TGCAGTGCCAGAAGGTGGGGGGACTTTTATACGCAGTATTTT
>TRBV9|TRBD1|.|TRBJ2-5
CASSVADRGTETQYF
TGTGCCAGCAGCGTAGCGGACAGGGGGACGGAGACCCAGTACTTC
>TRBV4-3|.|.|TRBJ2-5
CASSQRRFGTVQQETQYF
TGCGCCAGCAGCCAAAGACGATTTGGGACCGTACAGCAAGAGACCCAGTACTTC
>TRBV4-3|.|.|TRBJ1-1
CASSRPAGDRNPTEAFF
TGCGCCAGCAGCCGCCCGGCAGGAGACCGCAATCCCACTGAAGCTTTCTTT
>TRBV10-3|.|.|TRBJ2-1
CAISEKGSFTEQFF
TGTGCCATCAGTGAGAAGGGGAGCTTTACTGAGCAGTTCTTC
>TRBV20-1|.|few|TRBJ2-1
CSARDISGSYNEQFF
TGCAGTGCTAGAGATATTAGCGGATCCTACAATGAGCAGTTCTTC
>TRBV12-3/TRBV12-4|TRBD2|few|TRBJ2-1
CASSFGGNPYNEQFF
TGTGCCAGCAGTTTCGGGGGGAACCCCTACAATGAGCAGTTCTTC
>TRBV6-5|TRBD1|few|TRBJ2-2
CASSYPTGADTGELFF
TGTGCCAGCAGTTACCCGACAGGGGCCGACACCGGGGAGCTGTTTTTT
>TRBV6-2/TRBV6-3|.|.|TRBJ2-6
CASSYTFGSGANVLTF
TGTGCCAGCAGTTACACATTTGGCTCTGGGGCCAACGTCCTGACTTTC
>TRBV30|.|.|TRBJ2-7
CAWSVGGHTYEQYF
TGTGCCTGGAGTGTAGGGGGGCACACCTACGAGCAGTACTTC
>TRBV29-1|.|many|TRBJ1-2
CSGNGGPNYGYTF
TGCAGCGGTAATGGGGGACCCAACTATGGCTACACCTTC
>TRBV29-1|.|many|TRBJ2-1
CSVLSGTYNEQFF
TGCAGCGTTCTTAGCGGAACCTACAATGAGCAGTTCTTC
>TRBV3-1|.|.|TRBJ2-3
CASRLQGGDTQYF
TGTGCCAGCAGGCTGCAAGGGGGAGATACGCAGTATTTT
>TRBV5-1|.|few|TRBJ1-6
CASSLLGRENSPLHF
TGCGCCAGCAGCTTGTTGGGCAGGGAGAATTCACCCCTCCACTTT
>TRBV7-9|.|.|TRBJ1-1
CASSLRGFGTEAFF
TGTGCCAGCAGCCTTAGGGGGTTCGGCACTGAAGCTTTCTTT
>TRBV15|TRBD1|.|TRBJ1-2
CATSPSPDRGNLYGYTF
TGTGCCACCAGCCCCTCCCCGGACAGGGGGAACCTCTATGGCTACACCTTC
>TRBV21-1|.|few|TRBJ2-3
CASSHPNADVQYF
TGTGCCAGCAGCCATCCAAACGCAGATGTGCAGTATTTT
>TRBV10-3|TRBD1|many|TRBJ2-5
CAISGTDTPQETQYF
TGTGCCATCAGCGGGACAGACACTCCCCAAGAGACCCAGTACTTC
>TRBV15|TRBD2|.|TRBJ2-1
CATSREGVAGVNEQFF
TGTGCCACCAGCAGAGAAGGGGTAGCGGGAGTCAATGAGCAGTTCTTC
>TRBV20-1|.|.|TRBJ2-3
CSARAGHLITDTQYF
TGCAGTGCTAGAGCGGGACACCTAATCACAGATACGCAGTATTTT
>TRBV4-1|.|few|TRBJ2-7
CASSPGGRYEQYF
TGCGCCAGCAGCCCCGGGGGACGGTACGAGCAGTACTTC
>TRBV5-1|TRBD2|.|TRBJ2-7
CASSTGLAGEEQYF
TGCGCCAGCAGCACGGGACTAGCGGGTGAGGAGCAGTACTTC
>TRBV20-1|.|.|TRBJ2-1
CSASWRDGYNEQFF
TGCAGTGCTAGCTGGCGGGACGGCTACAATGAGCAGTTCTTC
>TRBV27|TRBD1|few|TRBJ1-2
CASSRLQGADGYTF
TGTGCCAGCAGTAGGTTACAGGGGGCGGATGGCTACACCTTC
>TRBV10-1|.|.|TRBJ2-5
CASSEPSVGTQYF
TGCGCCAGCAGTGAGCCTTCGGTGGGGACCCAGTACTTC
>TRBV3-1|.|.|TRBJ2-7
CASSQDFGHEQYF
TGTGCCAGCAGCCAAGATTTCGGGCACGAGCAGTACTTC
>TRBV20-1|TRBD2|.|TRBJ2-3
CSAEREEITDTQYF
TGCAGTGCCGAGCGGGAGGAAATCACAGATACGCAGTATTTT
>TRBV20-1|.|.|TRBJ2-3
CSAREGQSTDTQYF
TGCAGTGCTAGGGAGGGACAGAGCACAGATACGCAGTATTTT
>TRBV3-1|TRBD2|few|TRBJ2-7
CASSQDGLAGYEQYF
TGTGCCAGCAGCCAAGACGGACTAGCGGGCTACGAGCAGTACTTC
>TRBV14|.|.|TRBJ1-4
CASSLLGTGVNEKLFF
TGTGCCAGCAGCCTGCTTGGAACAGGAGTTAATGAAAAACTGTTTTTT
>TRBV6-4|.|few|TRBJ2-1
CASSDSSHNEQFF
TGTGCCAGCAGTGACTCATCTCACAATGAGCAGTTCTTC
>TRBV27|.|.|TRBJ2-7
CASGSQGVPAQYF
TGTGCCAGTGGGTCCCAAGGGGTTCCGGCGCAGTACTTC
>TRBV27|TRBD2|few|TRBJ2-7
CASSSTGTSGGYEQYF
TGTGCCAGCAGTTCGACCGGGACTAGCGGGGGGTACGAGCAGTACTTC
>TRBV5-5|.|.|TRBJ2-6
CASSDAGVNVLTF
TGTGCCAGCAGTGATGCTGGGGTCAACGTCCTGACTTTC
>TRBV5-1|.|few|TRBJ2-3
CASSPGRSSSTDTQYF
TGCGCCAGCAGCCCTGGCCGGAGTAGCTCGACAGATACGCAGTATTTT
>TRBV20-1|TRBD1|many|TRBJ1-2
CSARDLDRGWGGYTF
TGCAGTGCTAGAGATCTGGACAGGGGGTGGGGGGGCTACACCTTC
>TRBV4-1|.|many|TRBJ2-4
CASSQDRGAIQYF
TGCGCCAGCAGCCAAGATCGGGGGGCCATTCAGTACTTC
>TRBV6-5|TRBD1|few|TRBJ1-2
CASRYRGSSYGYTF
TGTGCCAGCAGGTACAGGGGCTCGAGCTATGGCTACACCTTC
>TRBV20-1|.|many|TRBJ2-7
CSARDAPARTTYEQYF
TGCAGTGCTAGAGATGCCCCAGCGCGAACCACCTACGAGCAGTACTTC
>TRBV29-1|.|.|TRBJ1-2
CQTLGYYGYTF
TGCCAAACCCTGGGTTACTATGGCTACACCTTC
>TRBV7-3|TRBD1|.|TRBJ1-2
CASSADRGYGYTF
TGTGCCAGCAGCGCAGACAGGGGCTATGGCTACACCTTC
>TRBV7-9|.|.|TRBJ2-5
CASSFSGREETQYF
TGTGCCAGCAGCTTTTCGGGTCGTGAAGAGACCCAGTACTTC
>TRBV25-1|TRBD2|.|TRBJ2-3
CASSDVGTSGSRVTQYF
TGTGCCAGCAGTGATGTGGGTACTAGCGGGAGTAGGGTTACGCAGTATTTT
>TRBV29-1|TRBD1|.|TRBJ2-7
CSVGDRGGPREQYF
TGCAGCGTGGGTGACAGGGGGGGGCCTCGGGAGCAGTACTTC
>TRBV7-8|TRBD1|few|TRBJ1-1
CASSKTGGLVLSEAFF
TGTGCCAGCAGCAAGACAGGGGGCCTGGTCCTCTCTGAAGCTTTCTTT
>TRBV3-1|TRBD1|few|TRBJ2-1
CASKARDRGHNEQFF
TGTGCCAGCAAGGCCAGGGACAGGGGTCACAATGAGCAGTTCTTC
>TRBV5-1|TRBD1|.|TRBJ2-1
CASSSGPGQGISEQFF
TGCGCCAGCAGCTCGGGGCCGGGACAGGGAATCAGTGAGCAGTTCTTC
>TRBV6-1|TRBD1|few|TRBJ2-7
CASSPMPGQGYEQYF
TGTGCCAGCAGCCCCATGCCGGGACAGGGCTACGAGCAGTACTTC
>TRBV20-1|.|few|TRBJ1-2
CSATGLETEGYGYTF
TGCAGTGCTACCGGGTTGGAGACCGAGGGCTATGGCTACACCTTC
>TRBV27|.|.|TRBJ1-1
CASRPAGNNEAFF
TGTGCCAGCAGGCCGGCAGGGAACAATGAAGCTTTCTTT
>TRBV12-3/TRBV12-4|.|.|TRBJ1-2
CASSQTRGSYGYTF
TGTGCCAGCAGCCAAACGCGGGGGAGCTATGGCTACACCTTC
>TRBV20-1|TRBD2|.|TRBJ2-3
CSSRKTSGSTDTQYF
TGCAGTTCCCGAAAGACTAGCGGGAGCACAGATACGCAGTATTTT
>TRBV7-2|TRBD1|.|TRBJ2-7
CASSGDRGPYEQYF
TGTGCCAGCAGCGGGGACAGAGGACCCTACGAGCAGTACTTC
>TRBV6-2/TRBV6-3|.|.|TRBJ1-3
CASRKTGGRNGNTIYF
TGTGCCAGCAGGAAGACCGGAGGACGGAATGGAAACACCATATATTTT
>TRBV28|.|.|TRBJ2-7
CASSFAVEQYF
TGTGCCAGCAGTTTTGCCGTCGAGCAGTACTTC